The 8 T cell receptor beta chains below were found in one sample sequenced in a study of control samples from healthy donors and cancer patients. Produced via immunoSEQ multiplex PCR; TCRdb's table is partial and in-frame only. The top ten hold over 6.5% of the sample, which has around 130,000 clones, roughly 86% seen once. Sequenced: PBMCs. The receptors here all came from a man aged 50 to 59 with head and neck cancer.

V usage is TRBV6-6 and J usage is TRBJ1-1; the D gene is possibly TRBD1 (6 bases). The CDR3 has 12 amino acids. Between the trimmed V and J ends, which lost 7 bases and 5 bases, there was a span of 11 bases. CDR1 and CDR2 (germline): MNHNY, SVGAGI (reference sequence). The chain's CDR3 is CASNIQGTEAFF. The CDR3 coding sequence is TGTGCCAGCAACATTCAGGGGACTGAAGCTTTCTTT.

V is TRBV6-5 and J is TRBJ1-4, with D perhaps TRBD1 (6 bases). V was pared by 6 bases and J by 6 bases, with 17 bases between. CDR1 and CDR2 (germline): MNHEY, SVGAGI. The CDR3 is 15 amino acids. Here the CDR3 reads CASRPRGGEDEKLFF. CDR3 coding DNA: TGTGCCAGCAGGCCCAGGGGAGGGGAAGATGAAAAACTGTTTTTT.

The chain couples TRBV9 to TRBJ1-1; weak D call: TRBD1 (5 bases). The CDR3 is 14 amino acids. Germline-derived CDR1 and CDR2 are SGDLS and YYNGEE. Trimming took 5 bases from V and 1 from J, leaving 12 bases between them. This CDR3 is CASSLGGENTEAFF. Written as DNA, the CDR3 is TGTGCCAGCAGTCTAGGAGGGGAGAACACTGAAGCTTTCTTT.

This sequence joins TRBV5-5 and TRBJ2-7; 7 nucleotides agree with TRBD1. The V segment lost 4 bases and the J segment 3 bases; nucleotides outside the gene matches: 13. The CDR3 covers 16 residues. Germline V lookup: CDR1 SGHKS, CDR2 YYEKEE (reference sequence). The CDR3 region is CASSLKLTGSDYEQYF. DNA for the CDR3: TGTGCCAGCAGCCTCAAATTGACAGGGTCTGACTACGAGCAGTACTTC.

This clone appeared a single time. V is TRBV5-6 and J is TRBJ2-5; weak D call: TRBD1 (6 bases). The CDR3 sequence is 13 residues long. Per germline, CDR1 SGHDT and CDR2 YYEEEE. Deletions cut 0 bases from V and 10 bases from J, with 13 bases between. The CDR3 loop reads CASSLAQGLDQYF. The CDR3, as DNA: TGTGCCAGCAGCTTGGCTCAGGGGCTGGACCAGTACTTC.

The gene calls are TRBV4-1 and TRBJ1-1; 7 positions match TRBD1. The J segment lost 1 base and the V segment lost 4 bases, leaving 3 bases of the junction unmatched. Germline V gene sequence: CDR1 MGHRA, CDR2 YSYEKL. The CDR3 has 14 residues. CDR3 region: CASSLRDRNTEAFF. DNA for the CDR3: TGCGCCAGCAGCCTCCGGGACAGGAACACTGAAGCTTTCTTT.

J is TRBJ2-7 and V is TRBV5-1, with D perhaps matching TRBD1 or TRBD2 (5 bases each). Germline CDR1 reads SGHRS; CDR2 reads YFSETQ. The CDR3 covers 15 residues. Deletions cut 0 bases from V and 7 bases from J, with 17 bases between. Here the CDR3 DNA reads TGCGCCAGCAGCTTGGTGCTAGAGGGGAGAGAGGAGCAGTACTTC. Amino acid sequence: CASSLVLEGREEQYF.

The chain is built from TRBV7-9 and TRBJ2-3; 11 nucleotides match TRBD2. The trim removed 4 bases at V and 1 base at J, leaving 7 bases unmatched. The CDR3 covers 17 residues. CDR1 SEHNR and CDR2 FQNEAQ come from the germline V gene (reference sequence). The CDR3 spells CASSSILAGAGTDTQYF. The CDR3 nucleotides are TGTGCCAGCAGCTCAATACTAGCGGGAGCTGGCACAGATACGCAGTATTTT.